The T cell receptor (beta chain) described here comes from a study of regulatory T cells in long-lasting Graves disease. Study information: Graves' disease counted as persistent after over 5 years of antithyroid drugs with positive TSH receptor antibodies. Study conclusions and caveats: Persistent cases favored TRBV28, TRBJ1-2 and TRBJ2-5.

Time point specified: persistent/refractory GD, antithyroid drugs over 5 years with positive TRAb. The TCR library was made from RNA extracted from PBMCs. The CDR3 is 16 residues long. Trimming shortened V by 1 base and J by 1 base, and 11 bases separated the two germline ends. Germline CDR1 is SGHTA and CDR2 is FQGNSA. Arm-PCR of CDR3 regions and iRepertoire HTBI primers were the basis on which TCR beta libraries were built. Per the study methods: The samples yielded approximately 62 TRBV and 13 to 15 TRBJ segments. One entry per CDR3 protein results from TCRdb running MiXCR on the multiplex PCR reads. What appears here as the V and J calls and clone size reflects TCRdb's work, not the paper's. The table has about 400,000 distinct CDR3 sequences, less than 25% seen once; the top ten hold less than 25%. The sample holds many counts of this clonotype. Its target is not known.

This specimen was peripheral blood mononuclear cells (PBMCs), taken when the disease was refractory, from a patient treated with antithyroid drugs. The receptor comes from a female donor with Graves disease. The rearrangement uses TRBV7-2 and TRBJ1-5; D is ambiguous. The CDR3 spells CASSLGMTGSNQPQHF. The CDR3 nucleotides read TGTGCCAGCAGCTTAGGTATGACGGGGAGCAATCAGCCCCAGCATTTT.